This entry is about one TCR beta chain. Its antigen remains unidentified. Donors comprised healthy HIV-negative adults lacking recent acute infections or vaccinations. The data belong to a study of shared clonotypes between healthy human individuals. At the deep level, the assay was run. Assay used: immunoSEQ multiplex PCR; TCRdb lists only in-frame clones, some missing. The sample lists over 850,000 clones; roughly 74% were seen once. Looked up from germline, CDR1 is LGHNA and CDR2 is YSLEER. The CDR3 is made up of 15 amino acids. Trimming removed 1 base from V and 6 bases from J, with 13 bases in between. Study-wide results and limits: Non-shared clonotypes showed lower generation probabilities than clonotypes common to all four donors. Blood alone was sampled, and tissue repertoires likely differ.

The chain has TRBV4-3 and TRBJ2-1; D is perhaps TRBD2 (6 bases). This TCR came from a man aged 18 to 29 in good health. Some clones in this sample may be carry-over from other donors' samples. The sample consisted of memory CD4+ T cells from PBMCs. This sample's subset: CD45RA-negative fraction. The chain's CDR3 is CASSQAASVGNEQFF. The CDR3 DNA follows: TGCGCCAGCAGCCAAGCCGCTAGCGTCGGCAATGAGCAGTTCTTC.